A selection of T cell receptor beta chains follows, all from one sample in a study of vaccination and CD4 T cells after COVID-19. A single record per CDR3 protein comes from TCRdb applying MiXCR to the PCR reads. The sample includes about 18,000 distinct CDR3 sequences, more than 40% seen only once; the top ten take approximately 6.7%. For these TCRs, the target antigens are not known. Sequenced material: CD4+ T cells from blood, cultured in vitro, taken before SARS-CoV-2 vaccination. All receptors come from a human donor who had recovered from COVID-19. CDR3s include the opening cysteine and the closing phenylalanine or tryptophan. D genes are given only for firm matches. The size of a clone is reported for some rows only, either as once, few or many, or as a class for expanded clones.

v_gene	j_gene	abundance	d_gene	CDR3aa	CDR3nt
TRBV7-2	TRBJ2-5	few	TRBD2	CASSLVAGAETQYF	TGTGCCAGCAGCTTAGTAGCGGGGGCAGAGACCCAGTACTTC
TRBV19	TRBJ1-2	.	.	CASSLETNPSLYGYTF	TGTGCCAGTAGCCTAGAGACAAACCCAAGCCTCTATGGCTACACCTTC
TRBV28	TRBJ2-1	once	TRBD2	CASSELRGGSSYNEQFF	TGTGCCAGCAGTGAACTAAGGGGCGGGAGCTCGTACAATGAGCAGTTCTTC
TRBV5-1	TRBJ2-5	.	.	CASRLGGWAAQETQYF	TGCGCCAGCAGGTTAGGGGGTTGGGCGGCCCAAGAGACCCAGTACTTC
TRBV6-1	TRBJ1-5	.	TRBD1	CASSRWTGEGQPQHF	TGTGCCAGCAGTCGATGGACAGGGGAAGGTCAGCCCCAGCATTTT
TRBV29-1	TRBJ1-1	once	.	CSVGHTNTEAFF	TGCAGCGTTGGTCACACGAACACTGAAGCTTTCTTT
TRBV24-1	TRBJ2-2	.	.	CATSDSDRNTGELFF	TGTGCCACCAGTGATTCTGACCGGAACACCGGGGAGCTGTTTTTT
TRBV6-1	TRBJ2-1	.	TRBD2	CASRSYSGGAYEQFF	TGTGCCAGCAGGTCCTATAGCGGGGGGGCCTATGAGCAGTTCTTC
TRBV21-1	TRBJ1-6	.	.	CASSRRTDRVGHNSPLHF	TGTGCCAGCAGCAGACGTACGGACAGGGTGGGTCATAATTCACCCCTCCACTTT
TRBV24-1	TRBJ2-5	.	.	CATSDPDRETQYF	TGTGCCACCAGTGACCCTGACAGAGAGACCCAGTACTTC
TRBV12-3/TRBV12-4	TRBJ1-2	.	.	CASSPPRWGNYGYTF	TGTGCCAGCAGCCCTCCAAGGTGGGGGAACTATGGCTACACCTTC
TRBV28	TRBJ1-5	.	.	CASTQDTRTAHGQPQHF	TGTGCCAGCACCCAAGATACGCGGACGGCCCACGGTCAGCCCCAGCATTTT
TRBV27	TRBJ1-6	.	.	CASSFFGENSPLHF	TGTGCCAGCAGTTTTTTTGGGGAGAATTCACCCCTCCACTTT
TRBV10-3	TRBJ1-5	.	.	CAISESTDNQPQHF	TGTGCCATCAGTGAGTCGACAGACAATCAGCCCCAGCATTTT
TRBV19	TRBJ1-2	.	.	CASSNRDIRGYTF	TGTGCCAGTAGTAACCGGGACATCAGGGGCTACACCTTC
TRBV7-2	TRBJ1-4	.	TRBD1	CASSLTGLTNEKLFF	TGTGCCAGCAGCTTGACAGGGCTAACTAATGAAAAACTGTTTTTT
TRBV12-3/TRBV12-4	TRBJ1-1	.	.	CASSSAGNTEAFF	TGTGCCAGCAGTTCCGCCGGGAACACTGAAGCTTTCTTT
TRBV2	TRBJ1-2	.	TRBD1	CASRGQVAYGYTF	TGTGCCAGCAGGGGACAGGTGGCCTATGGCTACACCTTC
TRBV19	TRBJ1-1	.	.	CASTLDSLNTEAFF	TGTGCCAGTACCCTAGACAGTTTGAACACTGAAGCTTTCTTT
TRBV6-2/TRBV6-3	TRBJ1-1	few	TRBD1	CASSYSGGRSNTEAFF	TGTGCCAGCAGTTACTCAGGGGGCAGGTCGAACACTGAAGCTTTCTTT
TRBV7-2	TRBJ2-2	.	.	CASSLGGSHGELFF	TGTGCCAGCAGCTTAGGGGGGAGCCACGGGGAGCTGTTTTTT
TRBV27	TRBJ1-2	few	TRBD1	CASPQTGEIYGYTF	TGTGCCAGCCCCCAAACAGGGGAAATCTATGGCTACACCTTC
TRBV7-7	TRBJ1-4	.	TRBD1	CASSQDRGEKLFF	TGTGCCAGCAGCCAAGACAGGGGTGAAAAACTGTTTTTT
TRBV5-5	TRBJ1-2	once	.	CASSNVGIGGYTF	TGTGCCAGCAGCAATGTGGGGATTGGCGGCTACACCTTC
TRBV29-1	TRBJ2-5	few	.	CSVAVGQETQYF	TGCAGCGTTGCTGTAGGTCAAGAGACCCAGTACTTC
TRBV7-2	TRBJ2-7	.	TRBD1	CASSFGQGLRYEQYF	TGTGCCAGCAGCTTCGGACAGGGGTTGAGATACGAGCAGTACTTC
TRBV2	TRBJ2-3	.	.	CASHIGRSTDTQYF	TGTGCCAGCCATATAGGGAGGAGTACAGATACGCAGTATTTT
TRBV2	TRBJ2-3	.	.	CASCYTDTQYF	TGTGCCAGCTGTTACACAGATACGCAGTATTTT
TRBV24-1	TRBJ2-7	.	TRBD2	CATSDRTSGSFYEQYF	TGTGCCACCAGTGATCGGACTAGCGGGAGTTTCTACGAGCAGTACTTC
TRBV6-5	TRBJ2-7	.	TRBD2	CASSSQPPGTSGRTYEQYF	TGTGCCAGCAGTTCCCAACCTCCAGGGACAAGCGGGAGAACCTACGAGCAGTACTTC
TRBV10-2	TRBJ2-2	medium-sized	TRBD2	CASSVLAGEHKTGELFF	TGCGCCAGCAGTGTCCTAGCGGGAGAGCATAAAACCGGGGAGCTGTTTTTT
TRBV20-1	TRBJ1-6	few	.	CSAREGGGFGAGSPLHF	TGCAGTGCTAGAGAGGGAGGCGGCTTTGGGGCAGGGTCACCCCTCCACTTT
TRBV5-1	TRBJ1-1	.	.	CASSLNLYGTEAFF	TGCGCCAGCAGCTTGAACCTGTATGGCACTGAAGCTTTCTTT
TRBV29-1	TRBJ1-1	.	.	CSVMTGGNTEAFF	TGCAGCGTCATGACGGGAGGAAACACTGAAGCTTTCTTT
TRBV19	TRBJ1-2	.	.	CASSGSSRRLGYTF	TGTGCCAGTAGTGGTTCCAGCAGGCGGCTTGGCTACACCTTC
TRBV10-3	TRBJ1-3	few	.	CAISEIWGRGGNTIYF	TGTGCCATCAGTGAGATTTGGGGCAGGGGCGGAAACACCATATATTTT
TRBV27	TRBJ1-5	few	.	CASSSQGKVIQPQHF	TGTGCCAGCAGTTCCCAGGGGAAAGTCATTCAGCCCCAGCATTTT
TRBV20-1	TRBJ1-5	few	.	CSARVAGGFRNQPQHF	TGCAGTGCTAGAGTCGCGGGGGGCTTTCGCAATCAGCCCCAGCATTTT
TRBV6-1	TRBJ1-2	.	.	CASSETMVAKGYAF	TGTGCCAGCAGTGAAACGATGGTGGCGAAGGGCTACGCCTTC
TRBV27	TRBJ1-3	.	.	CASMREAFSGNTIYF	TGTGCCAGCATGAGGGAAGCGTTCTCTGGAAACACCATATATTTT
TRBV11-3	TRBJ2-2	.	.	CASSLDHVGVGTGELFF	TGTGCCAGCAGCTTAGATCATGTGGGGGTTGGCACCGGGGAGCTGTTTTTT
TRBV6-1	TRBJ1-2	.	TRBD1	CASRTGGVDGYTF	TGTGCCAGCAGGACAGGGGGTGTGGATGGCTACACCTTC